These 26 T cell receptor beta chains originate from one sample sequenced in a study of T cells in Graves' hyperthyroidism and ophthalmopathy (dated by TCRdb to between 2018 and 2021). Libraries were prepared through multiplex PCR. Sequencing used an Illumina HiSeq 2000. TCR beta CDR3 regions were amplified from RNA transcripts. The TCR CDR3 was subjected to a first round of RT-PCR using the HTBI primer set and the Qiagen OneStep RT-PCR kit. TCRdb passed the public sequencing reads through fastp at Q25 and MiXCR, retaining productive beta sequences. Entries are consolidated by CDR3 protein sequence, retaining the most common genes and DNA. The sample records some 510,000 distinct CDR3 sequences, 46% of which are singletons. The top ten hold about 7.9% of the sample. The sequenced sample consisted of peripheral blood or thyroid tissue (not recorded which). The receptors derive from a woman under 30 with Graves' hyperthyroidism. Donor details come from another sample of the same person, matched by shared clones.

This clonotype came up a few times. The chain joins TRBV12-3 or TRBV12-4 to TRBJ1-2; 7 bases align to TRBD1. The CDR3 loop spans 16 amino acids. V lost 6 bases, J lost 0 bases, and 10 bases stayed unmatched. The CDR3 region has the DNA TGTGCCAGCAGCCCCGGGACAGAGATCTCTAACTATGGCTACACCTTC. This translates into CASSPGTEISNYGYTF.

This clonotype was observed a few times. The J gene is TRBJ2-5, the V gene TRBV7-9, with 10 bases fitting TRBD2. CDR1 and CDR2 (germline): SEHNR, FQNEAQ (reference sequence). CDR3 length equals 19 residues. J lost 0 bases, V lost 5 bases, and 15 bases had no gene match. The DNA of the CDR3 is TGTGCCAGCAGCACAGGGGGGGCTAGCGGGAGCCCGTACCAAGAGACCCAGTACTTC. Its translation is CASSTGGASGSPYQETQYF.

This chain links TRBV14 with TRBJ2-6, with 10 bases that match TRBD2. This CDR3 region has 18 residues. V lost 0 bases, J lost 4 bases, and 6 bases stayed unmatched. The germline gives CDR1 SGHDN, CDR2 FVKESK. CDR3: CASSQDASGRGGANVLTF. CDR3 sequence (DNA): TGTGCCAGCAGCCAAGATGCTAGCGGGAGAGGCGGGGCCAACGTCCTGACTTTC.

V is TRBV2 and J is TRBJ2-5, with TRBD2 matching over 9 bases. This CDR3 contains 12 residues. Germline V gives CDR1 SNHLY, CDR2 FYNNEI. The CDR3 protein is CASGSLRETQYF. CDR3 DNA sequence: TGTGCTAGCGGGAGTTTACGGGAGACCCAGTACTTC.

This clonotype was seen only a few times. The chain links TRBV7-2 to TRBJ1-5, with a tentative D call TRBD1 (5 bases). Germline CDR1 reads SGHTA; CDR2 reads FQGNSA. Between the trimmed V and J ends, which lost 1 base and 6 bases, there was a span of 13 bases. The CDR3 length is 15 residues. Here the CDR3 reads CASSLVAGTSQPQHF. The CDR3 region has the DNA TGTGCCAGCAGCTTAGTCGCAGGGACTAGTCAGCCCCAGCATTTT.

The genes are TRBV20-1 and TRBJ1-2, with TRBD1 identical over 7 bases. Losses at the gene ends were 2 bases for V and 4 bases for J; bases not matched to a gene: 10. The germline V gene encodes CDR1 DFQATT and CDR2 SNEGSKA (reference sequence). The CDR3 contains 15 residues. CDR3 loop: CSARSQQGLGYGYTF. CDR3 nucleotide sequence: TGCAGTGCTAGATCTCAACAGGGGTTGGGCTATGGCTACACCTTC.

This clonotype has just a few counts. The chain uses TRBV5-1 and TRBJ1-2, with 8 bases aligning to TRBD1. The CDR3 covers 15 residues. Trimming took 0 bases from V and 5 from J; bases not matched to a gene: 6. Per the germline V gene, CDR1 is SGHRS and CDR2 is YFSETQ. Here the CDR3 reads CASSLEPQGGYGYTF. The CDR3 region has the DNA TGCGCCAGCAGCTTGGAACCACAGGGGGGTTATGGCTACACCTTC. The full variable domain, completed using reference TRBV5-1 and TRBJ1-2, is KAGVTQTPRYLIKTRGQQVTLSCSPISGHRSVSWYQQTPGQGLQFLFEYFSETQRNKGNFPGRFSGRQFSNSRSEMNVSTLELGDSALYLCASSLEPQGGYGYTFGSGTRLTVV.

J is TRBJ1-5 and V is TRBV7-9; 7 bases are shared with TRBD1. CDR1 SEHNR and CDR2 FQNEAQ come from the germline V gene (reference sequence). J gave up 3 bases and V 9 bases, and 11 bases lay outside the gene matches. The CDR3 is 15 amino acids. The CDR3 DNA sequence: TGTGCCAGTATAGAGACAGGGAGACCCAATCAGCCCCAGCATTTT. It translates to CASIETGRPNQPQHF.

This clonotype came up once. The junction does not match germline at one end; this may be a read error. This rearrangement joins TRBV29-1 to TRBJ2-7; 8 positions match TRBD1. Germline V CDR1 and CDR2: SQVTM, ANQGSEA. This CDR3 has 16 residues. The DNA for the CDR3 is TGCAGCGTTGAATCCGGGCTGGGGGACAGGACCTACGAGCAGCACTTC. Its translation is CSVESGLGDRTYEQHF.

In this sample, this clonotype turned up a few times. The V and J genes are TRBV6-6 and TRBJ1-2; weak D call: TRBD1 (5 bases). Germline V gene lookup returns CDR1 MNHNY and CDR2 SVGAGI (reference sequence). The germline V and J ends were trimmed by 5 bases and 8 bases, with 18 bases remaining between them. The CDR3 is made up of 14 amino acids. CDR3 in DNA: TGTGCCAGCAGTGGTGGCAGGGCCCCTGAAGGCTACACCTTC. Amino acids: CASSGGRAPEGYTF.

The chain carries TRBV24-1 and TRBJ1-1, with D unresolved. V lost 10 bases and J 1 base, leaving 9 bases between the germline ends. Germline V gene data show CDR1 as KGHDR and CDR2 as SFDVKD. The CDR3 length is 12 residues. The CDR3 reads CATITRNTEAFF. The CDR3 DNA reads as TGTGCCACGATAACGCGGAACACTGAAGCTTTCTTT.

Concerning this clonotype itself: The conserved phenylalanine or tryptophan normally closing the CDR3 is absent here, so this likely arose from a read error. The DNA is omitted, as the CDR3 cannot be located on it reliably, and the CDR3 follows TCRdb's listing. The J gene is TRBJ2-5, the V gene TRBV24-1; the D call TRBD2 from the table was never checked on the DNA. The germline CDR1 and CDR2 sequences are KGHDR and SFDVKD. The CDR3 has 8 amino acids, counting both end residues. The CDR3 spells CATSALTS.

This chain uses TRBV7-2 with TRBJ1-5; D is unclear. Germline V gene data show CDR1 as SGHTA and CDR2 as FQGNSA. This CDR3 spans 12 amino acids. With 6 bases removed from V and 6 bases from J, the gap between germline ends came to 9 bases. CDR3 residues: CASSHVSQPQHF. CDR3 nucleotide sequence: TGTGCCAGCAGTCACGTGTCTCAGCCCCAGCATTTT.

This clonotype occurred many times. The CDR3 DNA sequence: TGTGCCAGCAGCTTACGGGACAGAATCTACGAGCAGTACTTC. Its protein is CASSLRDRIYEQYF. This chain joins TRBV7-8 and TRBJ2-7; 7 bases match TRBD1. The V segment lost 2 bases and the J segment 3 bases; nucleotides outside the gene matches: 4. This CDR3 region has 14 residues. Germline V gene lookup returns CDR1 SGHVS and CDR2 FQNEAQ.

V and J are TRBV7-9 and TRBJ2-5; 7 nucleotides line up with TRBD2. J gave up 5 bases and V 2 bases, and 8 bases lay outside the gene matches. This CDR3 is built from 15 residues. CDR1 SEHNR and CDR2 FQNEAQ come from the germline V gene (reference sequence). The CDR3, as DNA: TGTGCCAGCAGCTTAAAAGTACCCGGGGGGGAGACCCAGTACTTC. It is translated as CASSLKVPGGETQYF.

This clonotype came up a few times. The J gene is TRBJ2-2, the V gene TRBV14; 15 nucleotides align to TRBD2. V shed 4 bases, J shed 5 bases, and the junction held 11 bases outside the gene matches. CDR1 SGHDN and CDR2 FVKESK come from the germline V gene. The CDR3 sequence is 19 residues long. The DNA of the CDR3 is TGTGCCAGCAGCCCCCCCCGGACTAGCGGGAGGGTGGGGACCGGGGAGCTGTTTTTT. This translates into CASSPPRTSGRVGTGELFF.

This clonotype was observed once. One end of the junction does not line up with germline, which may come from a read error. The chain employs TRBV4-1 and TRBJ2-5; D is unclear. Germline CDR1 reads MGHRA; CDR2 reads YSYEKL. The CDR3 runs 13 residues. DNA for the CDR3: TGTGCCAGCAGCTATAATTGGATCGGGACCCAGTACTTC. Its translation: CASSYNWIGTQYF.

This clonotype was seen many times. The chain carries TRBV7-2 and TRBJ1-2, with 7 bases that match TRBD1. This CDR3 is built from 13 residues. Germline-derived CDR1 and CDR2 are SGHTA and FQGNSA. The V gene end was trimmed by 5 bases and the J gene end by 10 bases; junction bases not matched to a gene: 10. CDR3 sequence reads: CASSPPRQGDYTF. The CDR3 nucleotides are TGTGCCAGCAGCCCCCCCCGACAGGGCGACTACACCTTC.

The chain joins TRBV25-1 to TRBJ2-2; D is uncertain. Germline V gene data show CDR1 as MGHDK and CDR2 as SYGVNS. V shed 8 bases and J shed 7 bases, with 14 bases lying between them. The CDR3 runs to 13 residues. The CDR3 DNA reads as TGTGCCAGCGTCCCCCTAGGAGTCGGGGAGCTGTTTTTT. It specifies CASVPLGVGELFF.

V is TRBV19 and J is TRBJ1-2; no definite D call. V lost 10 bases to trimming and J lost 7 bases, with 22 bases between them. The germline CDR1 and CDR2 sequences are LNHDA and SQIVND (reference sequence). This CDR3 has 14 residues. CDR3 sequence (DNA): TGTGCCACCGAATCAAGGGCGTTACCCCTTGGCTACACCTTC. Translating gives CATESRALPLGYTF.

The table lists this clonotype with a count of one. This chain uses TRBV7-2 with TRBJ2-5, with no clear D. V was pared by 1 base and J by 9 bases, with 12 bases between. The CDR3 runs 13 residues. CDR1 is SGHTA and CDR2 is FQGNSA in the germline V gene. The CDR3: CASSLDRPQPQYF. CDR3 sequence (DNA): TGTGCCAGCAGCTTAGACCGCCCCCAGCCCCAGTACTTC.

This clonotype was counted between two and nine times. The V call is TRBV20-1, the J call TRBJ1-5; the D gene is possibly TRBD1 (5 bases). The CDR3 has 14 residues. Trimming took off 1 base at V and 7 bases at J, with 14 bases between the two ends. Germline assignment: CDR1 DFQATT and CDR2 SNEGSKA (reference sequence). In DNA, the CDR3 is TGCAGTGCTAGAGCCCCGGGGGTGCGGCAGCCCCAGCATTTT. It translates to CSARAPGVRQPQHF.

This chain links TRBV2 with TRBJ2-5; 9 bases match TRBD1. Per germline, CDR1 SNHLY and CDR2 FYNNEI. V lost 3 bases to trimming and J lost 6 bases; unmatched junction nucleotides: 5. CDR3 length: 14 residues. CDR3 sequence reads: CASSDDRGAKTQYF. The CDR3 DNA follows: TGTGCCAGCAGTGATGACAGGGGGGCGAAGACCCAGTACTTC.

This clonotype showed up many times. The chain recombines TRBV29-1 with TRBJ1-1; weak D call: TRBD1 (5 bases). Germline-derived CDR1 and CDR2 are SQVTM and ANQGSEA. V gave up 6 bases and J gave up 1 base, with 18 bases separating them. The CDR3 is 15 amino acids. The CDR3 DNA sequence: TGCAGCGTGTTAATTCCGGGACCCAGGAACACTGAAGCTTTCTTT. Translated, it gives CSVLIPGPRNTEAFF.

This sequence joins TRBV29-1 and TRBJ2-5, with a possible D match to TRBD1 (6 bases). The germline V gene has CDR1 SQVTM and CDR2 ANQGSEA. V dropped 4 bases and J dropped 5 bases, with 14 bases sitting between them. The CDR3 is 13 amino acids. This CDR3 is CSVVGAHGETQYF. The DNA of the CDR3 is TGCAGCGTTGTGGGGGCGCATGGGGAGACCCAGTACTTC.

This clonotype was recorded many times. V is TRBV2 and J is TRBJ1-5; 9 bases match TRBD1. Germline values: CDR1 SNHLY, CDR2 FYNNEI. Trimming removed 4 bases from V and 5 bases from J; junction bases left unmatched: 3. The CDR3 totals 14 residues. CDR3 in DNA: TGTGCCAGCAGTGTAAGGACAGGGGATCAGCCCCAGCATTTT. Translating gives CASSVRTGDQPQHF.